The 5 T cell receptor beta chains below all came from one sample that was sequenced in a study of beta chain features in type 1 diabetes. Study conclusions and caveats: All four CD4+ subsets from Type 1 diabetes patients carried moderately but significantly shorter TCRB CDR3s.

Isolated RNA was reverse transcribed in full, so expressed TCRB transcripts were sequenced. Profiling relied on immunoSEQ multiplex PCR, and the TCRdb table lists in-frame clones only, not all of them. The table records 100,000 to 150,000 clones, around 15% of them present only once. Which antigens these TCRs recognize remains unknown. Sequences were obtained from central memory CD4+ T cells from blood. These receptors were obtained from a man aged 25 to 40 with type 1 diabetes.

The chain's CDR3 is CASSLQFGNYGYTF. CDR3 DNA: TGTGCCAGCAGTTTACAATTCGGAAACTATGGCTACACCTTC. This chain links TRBV27 with TRBJ1-2; the D is unclear. V lost 2 bases to trimming and J lost 2 bases, with 9 bases between them. The CDR3 length is 14 residues. Germline lookup yields CDR1 MNHEY and CDR2 SMNVEV (reference sequence).

By sample fraction, this clone is medium-sized (0.01 to 0.1%). V gene TRBV11-2 combines with J gene TRBJ2-3; D perhaps matches TRBD2 (7 bases). Germline assignment: CDR1 SGHAT and CDR2 FQNNGV. Deletions cut 5 bases from V and 0 bases from J, with 15 bases between. There are 16 residues in the CDR3. The CDR3 region is CASSPGAGASTDTQYF. CDR3 bases: TGTGCCAGCAGCCCAGGGGCGGGGGCAAGCACAGATACGCAGTATTTT.

This chain links TRBV2 with TRBJ2-1; 9 bases match TRBD1. Per germline, CDR1 SNHLY and CDR2 FYNNEI. The length of the CDR3 is 13 residues. CDR3 protein: CAIVKGTGNEQFF. Written as DNA, the CDR3 is TGTGCAATCGTCAAGGGGACAGGGAATGAGCAGTTCTTC.

This clone has only a few counts. The CDR3 region is CAITGQGSRDGYTF. CDR3 DNA sequence: TGTGCCATCACTGGACAGGGGTCCCGGGATGGCTACACCTTC. The chain is built from TRBV10-3 and TRBJ1-2, with 9 bases that match TRBD1. Losses at the gene ends were 7 bases for V and 6 bases for J; bases not matched to a gene: 9. The CDR3 covers 14 residues. Germline CDR1 is ENHRY and CDR2 is SYGVKD.

The rearrangement joins TRBV5-1 to TRBJ1-1, with D possibly TRBD1 on 5 matching bases. V lost 4 bases and J lost 1, with 11 bases in between. Germline CDR1 and CDR2: SGHRS and YFSETQ. The CDR3 is 14 residues long. The CDR3 region has the DNA TGCGCCAGCAGCCTCATTCAGGGGAACACTGAAGCTTTCTTT. This codes for CASSLIQGNTEAFF.